These T cell receptor beta chains were read from a single sample in a study of memory CD4+ T cells and cytomegalovirus serostatus. Method: immunoSEQ multiplex PCR; TCRdb's copy keeps in-frame clones and lacks some. The table includes approximately 60,000 clones, roughly 81% detected once. The sequenced sample was memory CD4+ T cells from blood. The receptors derive from an adult in good health and CMV-seronegative. The CDR3 runs from the conserved cysteine through the conserved F or W. Each record gives: CDR3 protein, CDR3 length, J gene, V gene, clone size. Only part of the rows carry a size: once, few, many, or a class if the clone is expanded.

CDR3 protein: CASSKPGLAGSNEQFF; CDR3 length: 16; J gene: TRBJ2-1; V gene: TRBV19; clone size: -
CDR3 protein: CASSYQNQPQHF; CDR3 length: 12; J gene: TRBJ1-5; V gene: TRBV7-2; clone size: -
CDR3 protein: CASSQVLGGRGYTF; CDR3 length: 14; J gene: TRBJ1-2; V gene: TRBV4-3; clone size: once
CDR3 protein: CASSLDRGGDTQYF; CDR3 length: 14; J gene: TRBJ2-3; V gene: TRBV7-2; clone size: -
CDR3 protein: CASSLSGRASYEQYF; CDR3 length: 15; J gene: TRBJ2-7; V gene: TRBV7-9; clone size: -
CDR3 protein: CASSARTALGSETQYF; CDR3 length: 16; J gene: TRBJ2-5; V gene: TRBV19; clone size: -
CDR3 protein: CASSSHSGTNGYTF; CDR3 length: 14; J gene: TRBJ1-2; V gene: TRBV19; clone size: -
CDR3 protein: CASSLATSGMYNEQFF; CDR3 length: 16; J gene: TRBJ2-1; V gene: TRBV7-2; clone size: -
CDR3 protein: CASSLEAGGRSEQFF; CDR3 length: 15; J gene: TRBJ2-1; V gene: TRBV11-2; clone size: -
CDR3 protein: CATSRARAVLNYGYTF; CDR3 length: 16; J gene: TRBJ1-2; V gene: TRBV15; clone size: -
CDR3 protein: CASSWTGGGTKNIQYF; CDR3 length: 16; J gene: TRBJ2-4; V gene: TRBV28; clone size: once
CDR3 protein: CASSQQARETQYF; CDR3 length: 13; J gene: TRBJ2-5; V gene: TRBV4-1; clone size: few
CDR3 protein: CASSRDRVEGYTF; CDR3 length: 13; J gene: TRBJ1-2; V gene: TRBV19; clone size: -